Below, one T cell receptor beta chain is given with its context. Germline CDR1 and CDR2: SNHLY and FYNNEI. With 7 bases clipped from V and 1 base from J, the junction kept 8 bases outside the gene matches. This CDR3 region has 15 residues. This sample was taken from a study of blood T cell repertoires in COVID-19. Study-wide background: Sites in the United States, Italy and Spain provided acute and convalescent COVID-19 samples. PBMCs, B-cell-depleted T cells, or T cells were the source of the cDNA or gDNA that made up the material.

Original processing methods: Reference gene primer amplification in the assay estimated nucleated cell counts. Using immunoSEQ multiplex PCR, the repertoire was profiled, and TCRdb retains in-frame clones only, with some absent. V and J calls and clone size are copied from that table; D and trimming were computed from the DNA. In the table there are approximately 260,000 clones, about 88% of which are singletons. The sequence came from a man between 18 and 29 years old with active or convalescent COVID-19. The sequencing sample was made of peripheral blood. The J gene is TRBJ1-1, the V gene TRBV2; 8 positions agree with TRBD1. The CDR3 DNA follows: TGTGCCAGCAAATCCCTCGGGACAGGGAACACTGAAGCTTTCTTT. Residues: CASKSLGTGNTEAFF.